Listed here are 8 T cell receptor beta chains from one sample, sequenced in a study of control samples from healthy donors and cancer patients. The repertoire was sequenced with immunoSEQ multiplex PCR; TCRdb's copy has only in-frame clones and lacks some. This table holds some 220,000 clones, 85% to 95% found once. Sequenced sample: blood. These TCRs come from a middle-aged man in good health.

This chain connects TRBV10-3 to TRBJ1-3; D uncertain. The V gene lost 3 bases and the J gene lost 4 bases, with 10 bases spanning the gap. This CDR3 contains 14 residues. The V gene's germline CDR1 is ENHRY and CDR2 SYGVKD. CDR3 sequence: CAISEGASGNTIYF. CDR3 DNA sequence: TGTGCCATCAGTGAAGGCGCCAGCGGAAACACCATATATTTT.

The chain joins TRBV6-5 to TRBJ2-7; D possibly matches TRBD1 or TRBD2 (5 bases each). Germline V CDR1 and CDR2: MNHEY, SVGAGI. V shed 4 bases and J shed 6 bases, with 19 bases lying between them. The CDR3 runs 15 residues. As DNA, the CDR3 is TGTGCCAGCAGTTCTTCCCATCCGGGACGGGGCGAGCAGTACTTC. Its translation is CASSSSHPGRGEQYF.

About this clone: No DNA is shown, since the ends of the CDR3 on it are uncertain; the CDR3 is the one TCRdb lists. V and J are TRBV2 and TRBJ2-7; no DNA check was done on the table's D call, TRBD1. Germline lookup yields CDR1 SNHLY and CDR2 FYNNEI. The CDR3 is 14 amino acids in total, end residues counted. CDR3: CASILGPSSYEQYV.

This chain links TRBV7-8 with TRBJ1-6; D possibly corresponds to TRBD1 (5 bases). Germline loops: CDR1 SGHVS, CDR2 FQNEAQ. V was shortened by 8 bases and J by 9 bases, with 17 bases between the two germline ends. The CDR3 loop spans 14 amino acids. CDR3: CASGGTGTGSPLHF. The CDR3 DNA follows: TGTGCCAGCGGGGGGACGGGGACGGGTTCACCCCTCCACTTT. Drawing the rest from reference TRBV7-8 and TRBJ1-6, the complete variable domain is GAGVSQSPRYKVAKRGQDVALRCDPISGHVSLFWYQQALGQGPEFLTYFQNEAQLDKSGLPSDRFFAERPEGSVSTLKIQRTQQEDSAVYLCASGGTGTGSPLHFGNGTRLTVT.

The rearrangement uses TRBV18 and TRBJ1-3, with a tentative D call TRBD1 (6 bases). The germline V and J ends were trimmed by 3 bases and 4 bases, with 16 bases remaining between them. The CDR3 is 16 amino acids. CDR1 and CDR2 from the germline V gene are KGHSH and LQKENI. CDR3 amino acids: CASSPAQGMTGNTIYF. CDR3 sequence (DNA): TGTGCCAGCTCACCGGCTCAGGGGATGACGGGAAACACCATATATTTT.

This chain uses TRBV6-5 with TRBJ2-4, with TRBD1 identical over 10 bases. Germline V CDR1 and CDR2: MNHEY, SVGAGI. V trimming: 0 bases; J trimming: 8 bases; junction bases outside the gene matches: 7. The CDR3 covers 16 residues. In DNA form, the CDR3 reads TGTGCCAGCAGTTACTCCTTGACAGGGGGCTCGGACATTCAGTACTTC. The encoded protein is CASSYSLTGGSDIQYF.

The chain joins TRBV6-6 to TRBJ2-2; D is perhaps TRBD2 (5 bases). Germline V gene lookup returns CDR1 MNHNY and CDR2 SVGAGI (reference sequence). This CDR3 comprises 15 residues. Deletions cut 5 bases from V and 6 bases from J, with 16 bases between. The CDR3 sequence: CASSNTGVVAGELFF. CDR3 in DNA: TGTGCCAGCAGTAATACCGGGGTGGTAGCCGGGGAGCTGTTTTTT.

The chain employs TRBV2 and TRBJ1-1; D is undetermined. V lost 4 bases, J lost 1 base, and 10 bases lay in between. CDR3 length: 14 residues. CDR1 and CDR2 (germline): SNHLY, FYNNEI. As DNA, the CDR3 is TGTGCCAGCAGTGGCCCGCTAAGGAACACTGAAGCTTTCTTT. This sequence encodes CASSGPLRNTEAFF.